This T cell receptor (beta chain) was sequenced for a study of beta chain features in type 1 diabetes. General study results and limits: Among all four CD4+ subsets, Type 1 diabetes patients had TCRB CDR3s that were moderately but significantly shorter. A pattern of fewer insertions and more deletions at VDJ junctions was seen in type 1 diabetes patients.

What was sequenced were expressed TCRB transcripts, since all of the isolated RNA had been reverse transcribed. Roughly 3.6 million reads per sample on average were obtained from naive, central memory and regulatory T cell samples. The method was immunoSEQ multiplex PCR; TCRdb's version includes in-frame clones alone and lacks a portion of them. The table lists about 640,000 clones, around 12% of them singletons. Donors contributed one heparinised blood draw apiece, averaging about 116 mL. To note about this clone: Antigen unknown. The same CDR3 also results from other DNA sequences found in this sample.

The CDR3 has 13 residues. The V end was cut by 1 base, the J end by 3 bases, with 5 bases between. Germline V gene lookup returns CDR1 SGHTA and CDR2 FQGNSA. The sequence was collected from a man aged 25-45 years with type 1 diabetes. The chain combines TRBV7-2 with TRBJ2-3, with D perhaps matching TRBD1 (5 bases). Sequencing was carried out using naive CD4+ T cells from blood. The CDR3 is CASSLEGTDTQYF. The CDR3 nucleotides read TGTGCCAGCAGCTTAGAGGGGACAGATACGCAGTATTTT.